This TCR beta chain was found in a study of cytomegalovirus exposure and HLA in healthy donors. Comments on this clone: Antigen specificity is unknown.

Whole-study findings and limits: Compared with the roughly 700-donor mean, an Asian-associated ancestry cluster reportedly had fewer N-insertions, according to a later analysis. Some V segments (TRBV6-2 and TRBV6-3 among them) were excluded as indistinguishable. Diagnosis of cytomegalovirus status made by the classifier reportedly showed high specificity and sensitivity.

Primers: 60 Vbeta forward and 13 Jbeta reverse. The repertoire was sequenced with immunoSEQ multiplex PCR; TCRdb's copy has only in-frame clones and lacks some. The table records nearly 200,000 clones, 75% to 90% of them present only once. Trimming removed 6 bases at V and 5 bases at J, with 17 bases between. The CDR3 length is 15 residues. Germline CDR1 is MDHEN and CDR2 is SYDVKM. Sequenced input: PBMCs. The V gene is TRBV28, the J gene TRBJ2-1; D is possibly TRBD2 (7 bases). This receptor was taken from a woman in her forties or fifties in good health and CMV-seropositive. The CDR3 here is CASSSQRGAHNEQFF. In DNA form, the CDR3 reads TGTGCCAGCAGCTCCCAACGGGGGGCCCACAATGAGCAGTTCTTC.